What follows is one TCR beta chain and its context. The target of this receptor is not known. No base qualities exist here, and no much larger clone lies one base off it. The immunoSEQ Assay was the method used to sequence TCRbeta CDR3 regions. After extraction, genomic DNA underwent amplification by bias-controlled multiplex PCR, followed by high-throughput sequencing. The paper's processing steps were these. Collapsing and filtering of sequences were performed to quantify the absolute abundance of each unique TCRbeta CDR3 region. T cell fraction was estimated by normalizing TCRbeta template counts to usable DNA, which was measured by amplifying reference genes present in all nucleated cells. Repertoire TCRs were annotated as SARS-CoV-2-specific when V gene, CDR3 amino acid sequence and J gene were exactly matched to a known reactive TCR set. The reference SARS-CoV-2 TCR set was derived from MIRA and filtered for enrichment in COVID-19-positive ImmuneCODE repertoires, a step that removed public or cross-reactive TCRs. Using the MIRA antigens, annotated TCRs were further analysed by specific ORF or by position within an ORF. Breadth was defined as annotated unique rearrangements over total unique productive rearrangements; depth was the summed frequency of those rearrangements. TCR breadth was compared between groups using two-sided Wilcoxon rank-sum tests. Not all clones reach the TCRdb copy of this immuneACCESS table, which keeps in-frame sequences only. Checked studies attribute under half of the gap to unresolved V genes and leave the rest unexplained. Clone size and V and J calls were adopted from that table, with D and trimming inferred from the DNA. This sample has about 350,000 clones in its table, and 92% of those were observed once. The ten top clones hold about 3.9% of the sample.

Trimming at the junction amounts to 4 bases on V and 2 bases on J, and the germline ends lie 12 bases apart. The germline V gene encodes CDR1 SGHRS and CDR2 YFSETQ. The CDR3 holds 15 amino acids from the cysteine to the phenylalanine. Just CDR3 DNA is preserved here, 45 bases in frame from base 1. This entry comes from a study of Ad26.COV2.S vaccination and SARS-CoV-2 variants (dated by TCRdb to the early 2020s). About the full investigation: TCRbeta repertoire sequencing was used to assess the specificity and breadth of SARS-CoV-2-reactive T cell receptors after Ad26.COV2.S vaccination. A total of roughly 30 samples were included in the TCR-sequenced set, comprising roughly 19 Ad26.COV2.S vaccine recipients, 5 placebo recipients and 8 SARS-CoV-2 convalescent individuals.

Beyond this particular receptor, the publication reports: According to the authors, total T cell responses may have been underestimated by the TCR breadth and depth analyses. Non-spike TCR breadth was comparable between vaccine and placebo recipients, consistent with the vaccine containing only spike. Compared with placebo recipients, Ad26.COV2.S recipients showed higher spike-specific TCR breadth (P = 0.0014). After vaccination, spike-specific CD8+ and CD4+ T cell responses were reported to show substantial breadth.

Sample time point, as interpreted from the label and publication: individuals recovered from natural SARS-CoV-2 infection. The V gene is TRBV5-1 and the J gene is TRBJ2-2; the D gene lacks a confident call. Sequenced material: peripheral blood, taken after recovery from COVID-19. This TCR derives from a human donor who had recovered from COVID-19. In nucleotide form, the sequence is TGCGCCAGCAGCCTACGGACGGCTAACACCGGGGAGCTGTTTTTT. Its coded protein is CASSLRTANTGELFF.